Listed here are 13 T cell receptor beta chains from one sample, sequenced in a study of radiation and T cells in renal cell carcinoma. The time point was: blood 2 weeks post-SBRT. As for treatment: 15 Gy SBRT to primary tumor, nephrectomy 4 weeks later. TCRdb's table, derived via immunoSEQ multiplex PCR, lists solely in-frame clones and lacks some. Of some 130,000 clones in the sample, 75% to 85% were seen once. The specimen was blood, collected from a patient whose treatment included radiotherapy and nephrectomy. The receptors come from a woman aged 55-75 years with renal cell carcinoma.

This clone occurred a few times. J is TRBJ2-7 and V is TRBV27, with D uncertain. CDR1 is MNHEY, CDR2 SMNVEV, per germline (reference sequence). Trimming left V 3 bases short and J 0 bases short, with 6 bases between. The CDR3 has 13 amino acids. CDR3 in amino acids: CASSLYSSYEQYF. The DNA for the CDR3 is TGTGCCAGCAGTTTGTACAGCTCCTACGAGCAGTACTTC.

At least ten counts were recorded for this clone. The chain links TRBV6-1 to TRBJ1-5; 7 bases line up with TRBD1. With 4 bases clipped from V and 4 bases from J, the junction kept 4 bases outside the gene matches. The CDR3 covers 14 residues. CDR1 and CDR2 from the germline V gene are MNHNS and SASEGT. For the CDR3, the DNA is TGTGCCAGCAGTGGGACAGGCGGGAATCAGCCCCAGCATTTT. Its protein is CASSGTGGNQPQHF.

The rearrangement joins TRBV7-6 to TRBJ2-7, with unresolved D. This CDR3 comprises 15 residues. CDR1 SGHVS and CDR2 FNYEAQ come from the germline V gene. V lost 5 bases and J lost 4, with 18 bases in between. The CDR3 loop is CASSPSGKVEYEQYF. In DNA, the CDR3 is TGTGCCAGCAGCCCATCCGGTAAGGTAGAGTACGAGCAGTACTTC.

This chain joins TRBV9 and TRBJ2-5; the D gene could be TRBD1 or TRBD2 (5 bases each). The CDR3 totals 15 residues. V was pared by 4 bases and J by 2 bases, with 15 bases between. Per the germline V gene, CDR1 is SGDLS and CDR2 is YYNGEE. The CDR3 reads CASSYTRDAQETQYF. The CDR3 region has the DNA TGTGCCAGCAGCTATACCCGGGACGCACAAGAGACCCAGTACTTC.

The chain couples TRBV9 to TRBJ1-2; no reliable D call. Germline V gives CDR1 SGDLS, CDR2 YYNGEE. This CDR3 has 12 amino acids. V lost 0 bases and J lost 7, with 7 bases in between. CDR3 DNA: TGTGCCAGCAGCGTAGAATCGGGTGGCTACACCTTC. Translated: CASSVESGGYTF.

This clone was seen a few times. The J gene is TRBJ2-1, the V gene TRBV5-8; no definite D call. The CDR3 covers 17 residues. Trimming pared 0 bases from V and 0 bases from J, leaving 13 bases between. Germline CDR1 SGHTS, CDR2 YDEGEE. The CDR3 DNA sequence: TGTGCCAGCAGCTTGGACCGCGGCCCTAGCTCCTACAATGAGCAGTTCTTC. It specifies CASSLDRGPSSYNEQFF.

This clone was counted ten times or more. This chain joins TRBV6-5 and TRBJ1-2, with D maybe TRBD1 (5 bases). CDR1 is MNHEY, CDR2 SVGAGI, per germline. The length of the CDR3 is 14 residues. Trimming shortened V by 8 bases and J by 7 bases, and 20 bases separated the two germline ends. Here the CDR3 reads CASGRTTDSTGYTF. In DNA form, the CDR3 reads TGTGCCAGCGGACGGACGACAGACTCTACTGGCTACACCTTC.

This clone was seen once. This CDR3 is also generated by other DNA sequences in the sample. The V and J genes are TRBV6-5 and TRBJ2-5; D not certain. Germline CDR1 is MNHEY and CDR2 is SVGAGI. V dropped 3 bases and J dropped 4 bases, with 3 bases sitting between them. The CDR3 is 11 residues long. CDR3 nucleotide sequence: TGTGCCAGCAGTTATCTAGAGACCCAGTACTTC. It is translated as CASSYLETQYF.

This clone was detected only a few times. The chain employs TRBV5-6 and TRBJ2-2; D is unclear. The CDR3 is 19 residues long. Germline-derived CDR1 and CDR2 are SGHDT and YYEEEE. Between the trimmed V and J ends, which lost 0 bases and 0 bases, there was a span of 18 bases. CDR3 region: CASSLAYGLHHANTGELFF. The CDR3 bases are TGTGCCAGCAGCTTGGCTTACGGGCTGCACCACGCGAACACCGGGGAGCTGTTTTTT.

The chain employs TRBV6-6 and TRBJ2-1; no definite D call. The CDR3 is 12 amino acids. The V and J ends lost 5 bases and 13 bases respectively, with 15 bases between them. Germline CDR1 and CDR2: MNHNY and SVGAGI (reference sequence). CDR3 sequence: CASSPYRGNQFF. The CDR3 region has the DNA TGTGCCAGCAGTCCGTATAGAGGCAATCAGTTCTTC.

The V and J genes are TRBV18 and TRBJ2-7; 8 nucleotides agree with TRBD1. The CDR3 has 16 residues. The V gene end was trimmed by 4 bases and the J gene end by 1 base; junction bases not matched to a gene: 9. The germline V gene has CDR1 KGHSH and CDR2 LQKENI. In DNA form, the CDR3 reads TGTGCCAGCTCACTAAACCCAGGGGGCTCATCCTACGAGCAGTACTTC. This codes for CASSLNPGGSSYEQYF.

This clone is a singleton in its sample. This sequence joins TRBV19 and TRBJ1-5; 7 positions match TRBD1. V shed 5 bases and J 0 bases; nucleotides not matched to a gene: 7. The V gene's germline CDR1 is LNHDA and CDR2 SQIVND (reference sequence). CDR3 size: 16 residues. CDR3 loop: CASSFTGTASNQPQHF. The CDR3 DNA reads as TGTGCCAGTAGTTTCACCGGGACAGCTAGCAATCAGCCCCAGCATTTT. The full variable domain, rest sourced from reference TRBV19 and TRBJ1-5, is DGGITQSPKYLFRKEGQNVTLSCEQNLNHDAMYWYRQDPGQGLRLIYYSQIVNDFQKGDIAEGYSVSREKKESFPLTVTSAQKNPTAFYLCASSFTGTASNQPQHFGDGTRLSIL.

The rearrangement uses TRBV7-3 and TRBJ2-2; 7 bases align to TRBD2. Germline CDR1 is SGHTA and CDR2 is FQGTGA. V shed 0 bases, J shed 4 bases, and the junction held 5 bases outside the gene matches. This CDR3 has 16 amino acids. The CDR3 bases are TGTGCCAGCAGCTTAACGGGAGGGCAGAGCACCGGGGAGCTGTTTTTT. Translating gives CASSLTGGQSTGELFF.